This T cell receptor (beta chain) was profiled in a study of blood T cells in healthy people across ages. Across the study: About one barcoded beta molecule per two T cells was captured by template switching.

Donor samples were obtained from healthy Caucasian individuals from Russia, aged 6 to 90. The ends were cut back, 5 bases at V and 5 bases at J, with 14 bases in the middle. CDR3 length: 14 residues. Looked up from germline, CDR1 is MDHEN and CDR2 is SYDVKM. The sample holds many counts of this clonotype. Its antigen is undetermined. Using a J-beta primer mix together with a sample-barcoded 5' primer, a second PCR was run for about 6 to 12 cycles. TCRdb fed the 5' RACE reads into MiXCR, producing one record per CDR3 protein. The sample holds fewer than 2 million distinct CDR3 sequences; approximately 40% are singletons and the top ten take 20% to 25%. Notes on the study in general: It was held that the diversity estimates obtained from one million T cells were underestimates. Conclusively comparing naive with antigen-experienced cells was impossible with unsorted PBMCs.

Sequencing was performed on blood. The chain recombines TRBV28 with TRBJ2-3; D uncertain. The sequence derives from a human donor in good health. For the CDR3, the DNA is TGTGCCAGCAGTATCGATACCACGAAAGATACGCAGTATTTT. Translation gives CASSIDTTKDTQYF.